This TCR beta chain was obtained from a study of glioma-infiltrating T cells. Amplification of TCR alpha and beta CDR3 regions from RNA used iRepertoire nested multiplex PCR. For one-step reverse transcription and amplification, 100-400 ng of tissue mRNA or PBMC total RNA was used. From the multiplex PCR reads, TCRdb called clonotypes with MiXCR, one entry per CDR3 protein. The table lists tens of thousands of distinct CDR3 sequences, around a quarter of them singletons. Notes on the study in general: Above-expected tissue-blood divergence occurred in all gliomas, most in low-grade ones. Only very few CDR3 sequences appeared in both tissue and blood.

The CDR3 has 14 amino acids. V was pared by 8 bases and J by 8 bases, with 3 bases of the junction left unmatched. Looked up from germline, CDR1 is MNHNS and CDR2 is SASEGT. This clonotype was seen ten or more times. The antigen remains undetermined. Material for sequencing was glioma tissue, nonneoplastic brain tissue, or PBMCs (not recorded which). The sequence derives from a human donor with low-grade glioma or glioblastoma, undergoing nonglioma brain surgery, or in good health (not recorded which). The chain joins TRBV6-1 to TRBJ2-1; 16 nucleotides agree with TRBD2. CDR3 bases: TGTGCCAGCCGGGGACTAGCGGGAGGGGATGAGCAGTTCTTC. Its protein is CASRGLAGGDEQFF.